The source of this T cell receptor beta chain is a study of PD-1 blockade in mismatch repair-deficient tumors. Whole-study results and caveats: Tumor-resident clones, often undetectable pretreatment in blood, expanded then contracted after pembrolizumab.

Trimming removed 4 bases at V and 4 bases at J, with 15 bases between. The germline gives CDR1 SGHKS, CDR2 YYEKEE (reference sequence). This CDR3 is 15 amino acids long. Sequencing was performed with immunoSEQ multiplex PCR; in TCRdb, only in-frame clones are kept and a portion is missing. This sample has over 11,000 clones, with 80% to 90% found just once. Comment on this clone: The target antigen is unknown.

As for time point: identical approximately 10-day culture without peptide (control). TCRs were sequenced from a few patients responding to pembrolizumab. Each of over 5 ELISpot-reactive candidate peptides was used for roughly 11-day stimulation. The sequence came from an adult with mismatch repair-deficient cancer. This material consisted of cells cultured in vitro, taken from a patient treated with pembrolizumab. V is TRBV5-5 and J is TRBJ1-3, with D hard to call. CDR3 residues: CASSPDFAAGNTIYF. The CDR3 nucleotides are TGTGCCAGCAGCCCGGACTTCGCCGCGGGAAACACCATATATTTT.